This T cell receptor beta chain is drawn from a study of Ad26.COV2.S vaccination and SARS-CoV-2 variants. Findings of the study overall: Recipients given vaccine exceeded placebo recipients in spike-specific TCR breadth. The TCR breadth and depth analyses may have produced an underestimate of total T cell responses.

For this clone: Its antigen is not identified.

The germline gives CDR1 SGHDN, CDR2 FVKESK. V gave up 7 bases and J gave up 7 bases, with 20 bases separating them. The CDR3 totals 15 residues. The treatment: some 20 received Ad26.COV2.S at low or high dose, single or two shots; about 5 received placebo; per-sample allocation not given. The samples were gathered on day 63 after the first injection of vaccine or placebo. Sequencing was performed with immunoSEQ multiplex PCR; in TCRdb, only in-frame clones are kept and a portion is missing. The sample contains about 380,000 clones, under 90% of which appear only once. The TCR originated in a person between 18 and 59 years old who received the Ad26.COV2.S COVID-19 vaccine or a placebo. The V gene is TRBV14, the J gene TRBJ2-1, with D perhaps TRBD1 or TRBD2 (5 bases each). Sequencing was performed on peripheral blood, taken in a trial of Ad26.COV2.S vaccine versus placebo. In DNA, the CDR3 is TGTGCCAGCAACGACCTGTGGGGGTATTCGAATGAGCAGTTCTTC. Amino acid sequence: CASNDLWGYSNEQFF.